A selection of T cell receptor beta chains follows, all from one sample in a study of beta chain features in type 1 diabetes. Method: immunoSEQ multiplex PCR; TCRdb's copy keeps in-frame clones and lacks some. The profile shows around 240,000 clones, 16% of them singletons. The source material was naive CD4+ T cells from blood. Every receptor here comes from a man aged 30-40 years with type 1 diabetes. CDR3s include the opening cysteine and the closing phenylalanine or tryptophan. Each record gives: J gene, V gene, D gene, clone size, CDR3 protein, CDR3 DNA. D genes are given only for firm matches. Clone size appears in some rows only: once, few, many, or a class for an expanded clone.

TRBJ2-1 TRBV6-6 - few CASSYGGYAEQFF TGTGCCAGCAGCTACGGGGGCTATGCTGAGCAGTTCTTC
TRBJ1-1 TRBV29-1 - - CSVEGAEAFF TGCAGCGTTGAGGGGGCTGAAGCTTTCTTT
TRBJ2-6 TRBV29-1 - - CSVGVLHSGANVLTF TGCAGCGTTGGGGTTCTTCATTCTGGGGCCAACGTCCTGACTTTC
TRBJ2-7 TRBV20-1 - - CSAANSYEQYF TGCAGTGCTGCAAACTCCTACGAGCAGTACTTC
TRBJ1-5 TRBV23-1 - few CASSRTGRTGNQPQHF TGCGCCAGCAGCCGAACGGGGAGGACGGGCAATCAGCCCCAGCATTTT
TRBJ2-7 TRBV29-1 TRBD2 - CSVGVAGAHYEQYF TGCAGCGTCGGGGTAGCGGGGGCTCACTACGAGCAGTACTTC
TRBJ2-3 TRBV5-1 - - CASSRTGTYTDTQYF TGCGCCAGCAGCCGAACCGGGACTTACACAGATACGCAGTATTTT
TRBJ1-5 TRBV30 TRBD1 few CAWSADRGVQPQHF TGTGCCTGGAGTGCGGACAGGGGGGTCCAGCCCCAGCATTTT
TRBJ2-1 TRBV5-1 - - CASSITDHYNEQFF TGCGCCAGCAGCATCACGGACCACTACAATGAGCAGTTCTTC
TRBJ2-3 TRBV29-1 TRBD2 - CSVRGLAGEFDTQYF TGCAGCGTTCGTGGACTAGCGGGAGAATTTGATACGCAGTATTTT
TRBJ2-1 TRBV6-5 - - CASTDPGDEQFF TGTGCCAGCACCGATCCTGGGGATGAGCAGTTCTTC
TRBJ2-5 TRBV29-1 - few CSVLVLTGAQYF TGCAGCGTCCTGGTCCTCACCGGGGCCCAGTACTTC
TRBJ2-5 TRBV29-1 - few CSVAHQVLKTQYF TGCAGCGTAGCCCATCAGGTCTTGAAGACCCAGTACTTC
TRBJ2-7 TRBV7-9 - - CASSLSHYEQYF TGTGCCAGCAGCTTATCCCACTACGAGCAGTACTTC
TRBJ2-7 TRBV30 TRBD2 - CAWNRVSAGVGYEQYF TGTGCCTGGAACCGTGTAAGCGCGGGAGTCGGCTACGAGCAGTACTTC
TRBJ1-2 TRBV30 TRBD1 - CALDVIQGARYGYTF TGTGCCTTGGATGTCATACAGGGGGCAAGATATGGCTACACCTTC
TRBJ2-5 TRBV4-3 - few CASSHRQGLETQYF TGCGCCAGCAGCCACCGACAGGGACTGGAGACCCAGTACTTC
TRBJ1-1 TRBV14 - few CASSGWGEAFF TGTGCCAGCAGCGGCTGGGGTGAAGCTTTCTTT
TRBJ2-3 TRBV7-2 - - CAIRQASRADTQYF TGTGCCATCCGGCAGGCCAGTCGGGCAGATACGCAGTATTTT
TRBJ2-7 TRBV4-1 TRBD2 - CASSQAGGFYEQYF TGCGCCAGCAGCCAAGCGGGGGGGTTCTACGAGCAGTACTTC
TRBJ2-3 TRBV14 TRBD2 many CASRAGSTDTQYF TGTGCCAGCAGAGCGGGGAGCACAGATACGCAGTATTTT
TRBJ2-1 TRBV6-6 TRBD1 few CASSPRDRMYNEQFF TGTGCCAGCAGTCCACGGGACAGAATGTACAATGAGCAGTTCTTC